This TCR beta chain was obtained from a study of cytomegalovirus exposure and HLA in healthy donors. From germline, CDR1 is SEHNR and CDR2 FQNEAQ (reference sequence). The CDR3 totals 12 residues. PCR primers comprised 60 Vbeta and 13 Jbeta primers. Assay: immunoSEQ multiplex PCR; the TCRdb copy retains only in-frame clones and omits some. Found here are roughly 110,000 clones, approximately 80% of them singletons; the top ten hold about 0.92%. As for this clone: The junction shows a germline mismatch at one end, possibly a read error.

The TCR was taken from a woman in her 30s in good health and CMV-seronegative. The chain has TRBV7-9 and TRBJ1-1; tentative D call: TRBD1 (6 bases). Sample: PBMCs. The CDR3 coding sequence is TGTTCCAGCAGCTTACAGGGCATTGAAGCTTTCTTT. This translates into CSSSLQGIEAFF. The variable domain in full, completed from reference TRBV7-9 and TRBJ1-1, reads DTGVSQNPRHKITKRGQNVTFRCDPISEHNRLYWYRQTLGQGPEFLTYFQNEAQLEKSRLLSDRFSAERPKGSFSTLEIQRTEQGDSAMYLCSSSLQGIEAFFGQGTRLTVV.